The rows below give T cell receptor beta chains drawn from one sample of a study of T cells in tumors after PD-1 blockade. Data came from immunoSEQ multiplex PCR; TCRdb stores just in-frame clones and leaves some out. The sample consists of about 33,000 clones, around 80% of them appearing once. The material was PBMCs, obtained before anti-PD-1 treatment. The receptors come from a human donor with basal cell carcinoma. CDR3s include the opening cysteine and the closing phenylalanine or tryptophan. The D gene is left open where the match is weak. Size values are once, few and many counts, or a class for expanded clones, and some rows have none.

d_call: .
clone_size: .
v_call: TRBV21-1
j_call: TRBJ2-1
cdr3_aa: CASSNPNWTGPNNEQFF
cdr3_nt: TGTGCCAGCAGCAACCCGAACTGGACAGGACCAAACAATGAGCAGTTCTTC

d_call: TRBD2
clone_size: .
v_call: TRBV5-4
j_call: TRBJ2-1
cdr3_aa: CASRPGTSGMGTLSEQFF
cdr3_nt: TGTGCCAGCAGACCCGGGACTAGCGGTATGGGAACTCTGAGTGAGCAGTTCTTC

d_call: TRBD2
clone_size: .
v_call: TRBV7-9
j_call: TRBJ2-1
cdr3_aa: CASSPALAGGSNEQFF
cdr3_nt: TGTGCCAGCAGCCCGGCTCTAGCTGGCGGGAGTAACGAGCAGTTCTTC

d_call: .
clone_size: .
v_call: TRBV11-3
j_call: TRBJ2-1
cdr3_aa: CASSLLLNEQFF
cdr3_nt: TGTGCCAGCAGCTTACTACTCAATGAGCAGTTCTTC

d_call: .
clone_size: few
v_call: TRBV29-1
j_call: TRBJ2-1
cdr3_aa: CSTDRQFF
cdr3_nt: TGCAGTACCGACAGGCAGTTCTTC

d_call: TRBD1
clone_size: .
v_call: TRBV6-5
j_call: TRBJ1-3
cdr3_aa: CASSMTGGNGNTIYF
cdr3_nt: TGTGCCAGCAGTATGACAGGGGGCAATGGAAACACCATATATTTT

d_call: TRBD1
clone_size: medium-sized
v_call: TRBV15
j_call: TRBJ1-5
cdr3_aa: CATSRPGQEGQPQHF
cdr3_nt: TGTGCCACCAGCAGACCCGGACAGGAAGGTCAGCCCCAGCATTTT

d_call: .
clone_size: .
v_call: TRBV9
j_call: TRBJ2-5
cdr3_aa: CASSVDTGLETQYF
cdr3_nt: TGTGCCAGCAGCGTAGATACAGGGTTGGAGACCCAGTACTTC

d_call: .
clone_size: .
v_call: TRBV4-3
j_call: TRBJ2-3
cdr3_aa: CASSQDRGTDTQYF
cdr3_nt: TGCGCCAGCAGCCAAGATCGCGGCACAGATACGCAGTATTTT

d_call: .
clone_size: .
v_call: TRBV19
j_call: TRBJ2-1
cdr3_aa: CASSIVKETEQFF
cdr3_nt: TGTGCCAGTAGTATAGTGAAGGAGACTGAGCAGTTCTTC

d_call: .
clone_size: .
v_call: TRBV6-2/TRBV6-3
j_call: TRBJ1-1
cdr3_aa: CASSPRASEAFF
cdr3_nt: TGTGCCAGCAGCCCCAGGGCATCGGAAGCTTTCTTT

d_call: .
clone_size: .
v_call: TRBV6-1
j_call: TRBJ2-7
cdr3_aa: CASSEVRQYF
cdr3_nt: TGTGCCAGCAGTGAAGTTCGGCAGTACTTC

d_call: TRBD2
clone_size: .
v_call: TRBV3-1/TRBV3-2
j_call: TRBJ2-5
cdr3_aa: CASSQISGVYQETQYF
cdr3_nt: TGTGCCAGCAGCCAAATTAGCGGGGTGTACCAAGAGACCCAGTACTTC

d_call: .
clone_size: .
v_call: TRBV5-1
j_call: TRBJ2-3
cdr3_aa: CASTDPTLGGTDTQYF
cdr3_nt: TGCGCCAGCACCGACCCGACCCTGGGGGGCACAGATACGCAGTATTTT

d_call: TRBD1
clone_size: .
v_call: TRBV6-5
j_call: TRBJ1-2
cdr3_aa: CASSYLGTATNYGYTF
cdr3_nt: TGTGCCAGCAGTTACTTGGGGACAGCTACTAACTATGGCTACACCTTC

d_call: TRBD1
clone_size: few
v_call: TRBV6-5
j_call: TRBJ1-2
cdr3_aa: CASSFLGTVDGYTF
cdr3_nt: TGTGCCAGCAGCTTCCTAGGGACAGTTGATGGCTACACCTTC

d_call: .
clone_size: .
v_call: TRBV9
j_call: TRBJ1-5
cdr3_aa: CASSVGGGVQPQHF
cdr3_nt: TGTGCCAGCAGCGTAGGAGGAGGGGTTCAGCCCCAGCATTTT

d_call: .
clone_size: .
v_call: TRBV19
j_call: TRBJ1-2
cdr3_aa: CASSIPGESGYTF
cdr3_nt: TGTGCCAGTAGTATCCCAGGGGAGAGTGGCTACACCTTC

d_call: TRBD2
clone_size: .
v_call: TRBV5-8
j_call: TRBJ2-1
cdr3_aa: CASSLASGLAGGPGNEQFF
cdr3_nt: TGTGCCAGCAGCTTGGCTTCGGGACTAGCGGGAGGGCCCGGCAATGAGCAGTTCTTC

d_call: .
clone_size: .
v_call: TRBV5-1
j_call: TRBJ1-6
cdr3_aa: CASRHDSSPYNSPLHF
cdr3_nt: TGCGCCAGCAGACACGACAGTTCTCCTTATAATTCACCCCTCCACTTT

d_call: .
clone_size: .
v_call: TRBV28
j_call: TRBJ2-7
cdr3_aa: CASSLTDSYEQYF
cdr3_nt: TGTGCCAGCAGTCTGACAGACTCCTACGAACAGTACTTC

d_call: TRBD1
clone_size: .
v_call: TRBV28
j_call: TRBJ2-7
cdr3_aa: CATLGQGVSYEQYF
cdr3_nt: TGTGCCACCCTGGGACAGGGTGTCTCCTACGAGCAGTACTTC

d_call: TRBD1
clone_size: few
v_call: TRBV6-2/TRBV6-3
j_call: TRBJ1-5
cdr3_aa: CASSSNRGRQPQHF
cdr3_nt: TGTGCCAGCAGTTCAAACAGGGGTAGGCAGCCCCAGCATTTT

d_call: TRBD2
clone_size: .
v_call: TRBV10-3
j_call: TRBJ2-3
cdr3_aa: CAISDPGLAGEDTQYF
cdr3_nt: TGTGCCATCAGTGATCCGGGACTAGCGGGAGAGGATACGCAGTATTTT

d_call: .
clone_size: .
v_call: TRBV7-8
j_call: TRBJ2-7
cdr3_aa: CASSSPTDRDYEQYF
cdr3_nt: TGTGCCAGCAGCTCCCCGACAGACCGCGACTACGAGCAGTACTTC

d_call: .
clone_size: .
v_call: TRBV9
j_call: TRBJ1-1
cdr3_aa: CASSRLGNTEAFF
cdr3_nt: TGTGCCAGCAGCCGGTTAGGGAACACTGAAGCTTTCTTT

d_call: .
clone_size: .
v_call: TRBV13
j_call: TRBJ2-1
cdr3_aa: CASSSNRVNEQFF
cdr3_nt: TGTGCCAGCAGCTCCAACAGGGTGAATGAGCAGTTCTTC

d_call: TRBD1
clone_size: .
v_call: TRBV6-5
j_call: TRBJ1-5
cdr3_aa: CASSPDRGGQPQHF
cdr3_nt: TGTGCCAGCAGCCCGGACAGGGGCGGTCAGCCCCAGCATTTT

d_call: .
clone_size: .
v_call: TRBV24-1
j_call: TRBJ2-2
cdr3_aa: CATSLGNTGELFF
cdr3_nt: TGTGCCACCAGTTTGGGAAACACCGGGGAGCTGTTTTTT

d_call: TRBD2
clone_size: .
v_call: TRBV7-2
j_call: TRBJ2-1
cdr3_aa: CASSLDLAGGAEQFF
cdr3_nt: TGTGCCAGCAGCTTAGACTTAGCGGGGGGGGCTGAGCAGTTCTTC

d_call: .
clone_size: medium-sized
v_call: TRBV2
j_call: TRBJ2-4
cdr3_aa: CASSDPRLAKNIQYF
cdr3_nt: TGTGCCAGCAGTGACCCTAGGCTAGCCAAAAACATTCAGTACTTC

d_call: TRBD2
clone_size: .
v_call: TRBV7-2
j_call: TRBJ2-3
cdr3_aa: CASTSVGTGGTDTQYF
cdr3_nt: TGTGCCAGCACCTCCGTGGGGACGGGAGGAACAGATACGCAGTATTTT

d_call: TRBD1
clone_size: medium-sized
v_call: TRBV24-1
j_call: TRBJ2-2
cdr3_aa: CATSDADREVFF
cdr3_nt: TGTGCCACCAGTGATGCGGACAGGGAGGTGTTTTTT

d_call: .
clone_size: .
v_call: TRBV12-3/TRBV12-4
j_call: TRBJ1-1
cdr3_aa: CASSFPHTEAFF
cdr3_nt: TGTGCCAGCAGTTTCCCGCACACTGAAGCTTTCTTT

d_call: TRBD1
clone_size: .
v_call: TRBV2
j_call: TRBJ2-1
cdr3_aa: CASSGQGGYNEQFF
cdr3_nt: TGTGCCAGCAGTGGACAGGGCGGGTACAATGAGCAGTTCTTC

d_call: TRBD1
clone_size: .
v_call: TRBV6-5
j_call: TRBJ2-2
cdr3_aa: CASSSGTGVLTGELFF
cdr3_nt: TGTGCCAGCAGTTCCGGGACAGGTGTCCTCACCGGGGAGCTGTTTTTT

d_call: .
clone_size: once
v_call: TRBV6-5
j_call: TRBJ1-1
cdr3_aa: CASKGYVGAPEAFF
cdr3_nt: TGTGCCAGCAAAGGTTATGTCGGTGCCCCTGAAGCTTTCTTT

d_call: .
clone_size: .
v_call: TRBV19
j_call: TRBJ2-7
cdr3_aa: CASSPGASPEQYF
cdr3_nt: TGTGCCAGTAGTCCGGGGGCCAGTCCGGAGCAGTACTTC

d_call: .
clone_size: .
v_call: TRBV19
j_call: TRBJ2-1
cdr3_aa: CASSIPPNEQFF
cdr3_nt: TGTGCCAGTAGTATCCCCCCCAATGAGCAGTTCTTC

d_call: TRBD1
clone_size: .
v_call: TRBV19
j_call: TRBJ1-1
cdr3_aa: CASSPAQGAWTEAFF
cdr3_nt: TGTGCCAGTTCTCCGGCGCAGGGGGCCTGGACTGAAGCTTTCTTT

d_call: .
clone_size: .
v_call: TRBV6-2/TRBV6-3
j_call: TRBJ1-2
cdr3_aa: CASSALARWGYTF
cdr3_nt: TGTGCCAGCAGCGCCCTAGCCCGCTGGGGCTACACCTTC

d_call: .
clone_size: .
v_call: TRBV6-5
j_call: TRBJ2-1
cdr3_aa: CASSSFREQFF
cdr3_nt: TGTGCCAGCAGTTCTTTCAGGGAGCAGTTCTTC

d_call: .
clone_size: .
v_call: TRBV24-1
j_call: TRBJ2-3
cdr3_aa: CATSGPGGSITDTQYF
cdr3_nt: TGTGCCACCAGTGGCCCCGGGGGATCAATCACGGATACGCAGTATTTT

d_call: .
clone_size: once
v_call: TRBV5-1
j_call: TRBJ1-1
cdr3_aa: CASSLGAGHAALNTEAFF
cdr3_nt: TGCGCCAGCAGCTTGGGAGCGGGACACGCAGCCCTTAACACTGAAGCTTTCTTT

d_call: .
clone_size: .
v_call: TRBV7-2
j_call: TRBJ1-5
cdr3_aa: CASSLTVRGEASNQPQHF
cdr3_nt: TGTGCCAGCAGCTTAACCGTTCGGGGGGAGGCGAGCAATCAGCCCCAGCATTTT

d_call: TRBD1
clone_size: .
v_call: TRBV5-4
j_call: TRBJ2-3
cdr3_aa: CASSNPGQGLHTQYF
cdr3_nt: TGTGCCAGCAGCAATCCGGGACAGGGTTTGCATACGCAGTATTTT

d_call: .
clone_size: .
v_call: TRBV4-3
j_call: TRBJ2-7
cdr3_aa: CASSQDRTYEQYF
cdr3_nt: TGCGCCAGCAGCCAAGACAGGACCTACGAGCAGTACTTC

d_call: TRBD1
clone_size: .
v_call: TRBV7-9
j_call: TRBJ2-7
cdr3_aa: CASSRGTEAYEQYF
cdr3_nt: TGTGCCAGCAGCCGTGGGACAGAAGCCTACGAGCAGTACTTC

d_call: .
clone_size: .
v_call: TRBV6-5
j_call: TRBJ1-3
cdr3_aa: CASTASGSSGNTIYF
cdr3_nt: TGTGCCAGCACCGCTAGTGGAAGCTCTGGAAACACCATATATTTT

d_call: .
clone_size: .
v_call: TRBV7-6
j_call: TRBJ2-1
cdr3_aa: CASSLAGAGLGYNEQFF
cdr3_nt: TGTGCCAGCAGCTTAGCGGGGGCGGGGCTCGGGTACAATGAGCAGTTCTTC

d_call: TRBD2
clone_size: .
v_call: TRBV27
j_call: TRBJ2-7
cdr3_aa: CASSGLAGAYEQYF
cdr3_nt: TGTGCCAGCAGTGGATTAGCGGGGGCCTACGAGCAGTACTTC

d_call: .
clone_size: .
v_call: TRBV7-2
j_call: TRBJ1-4
cdr3_aa: CASSLASGNEKLFF
cdr3_nt: TGTGCCAGCAGCTTAGCGAGCGGAAATGAAAAACTGTTTTTT

d_call: .
clone_size: few
v_call: TRBV6-2/TRBV6-3
j_call: TRBJ1-1
cdr3_aa: CASSYGTDVNTEAFF
cdr3_nt: TGTGCCAGCAGTTACGGGACGGACGTCAACACTGAAGCTTTCTTT

d_call: TRBD1
clone_size: .
v_call: TRBV18
j_call: TRBJ1-5
cdr3_aa: CASSPGEGAGGNQPQHF
cdr3_nt: TGTGCCAGCTCCCCCGGCGAGGGGGCTGGCGGCAATCAGCCCCAGCATTTT

d_call: .
clone_size: .
v_call: TRBV15
j_call: TRBJ2-2
cdr3_aa: CATSRDQNTGELFF
cdr3_nt: TGTGCCACCAGCAGAGATCAGAACACCGGGGAGCTGTTTTTT

d_call: TRBD2
clone_size: .
v_call: TRBV7-9
j_call: TRBJ2-2
cdr3_aa: CASSSPLAGTSGELFF
cdr3_nt: TGTGCCAGCAGCTCTCCACTAGCGGGAACATCCGGGGAGCTGTTTTTT

d_call: .
clone_size: .
v_call: TRBV10-1
j_call: TRBJ1-4
cdr3_aa: CASSKLSFPNEKLFF
cdr3_nt: TGCGCCAGCAGTAAATTATCTTTCCCCAATGAAAAACTGTTTTTT

d_call: .
clone_size: .
v_call: TRBV3-1/TRBV3-2
j_call: TRBJ1-4
cdr3_aa: CASSQGTGAHEKLFF
cdr3_nt: TGTGCCAGCAGCCAAGGGACGGGGGCTCATGAAAAACTGTTTTTT

d_call: TRBD2
clone_size: .
v_call: TRBV5-1
j_call: TRBJ2-5
cdr3_aa: CASSDITSGKETQYF
cdr3_nt: TGCGCCAGCAGCGATATAACTAGCGGGAAAGAGACCCAGTACTTC

d_call: TRBD2
clone_size: .
v_call: TRBV19
j_call: TRBJ2-6
cdr3_aa: CASSTPGLGGAGANVLTF
cdr3_nt: TGTGCCAGTAGTACGCCGGGACTAGGGGGGGCGGGGGCCAACGTCCTGACTTTC